The sequence of this TCR beta chain was determined in a study of blood T cell repertoires in COVID-19. Study-wide context: Spain, Italy and the United States supplied samples that represented acute and convalescent COVID-19. The cDNA or gDNA used as material had been derived from T cells, B-cell-depleted T cells, or PBMCs.

Per the study methods: Scientists estimated how many nucleated cells there were by amplifying reference gene primers. Some clones are missing from TCRdb's copy, which holds only in-frame ones; the method was immunoSEQ multiplex PCR. V, J and clone size were drawn from that table, and D and trimming were deduced from the DNA. The repertoire holds under 100,000 clones, with more than 65% as singletons. This sequence originates from a woman older than 75 with active or convalescent COVID-19. The sequenced sample was peripheral blood.

The CDR3 is CASSPGQGDNEQFF. The CDR3 nucleotides read TGTGCCAGCAGTCCGGGACAGGGGGACAATGAGCAGTTCTTC. The chain links TRBV7-2 to TRBJ2-1; 11 bases line up with TRBD1. This CDR3 comprises 14 residues. Germline CDR1 is SGHTA and CDR2 is FQGNSA. V gave up 6 bases and J gave up 5 bases; unmatched junction bases: 3.